This is a list of T cell receptor beta chains from one sample in a study of blood T cell repertoires in COVID-19. Profiled with immunoSEQ multiplex PCR; TCRdb holds only in-frame clones, not every one. Found here are 140,000 to 150,000 clones, 60% to 85% of them singletons; the top ten hold around 1.8%. The sample was peripheral blood. The receptors were gathered from a woman aged 55-70 years with acute or convalescent COVID-19. Both conserved end residues are part of each CDR3. D genes are given only for firm matches. Clone size is given for some rows only: seen once, a few or many times, or a class if the clone is expanded.

D: NA
V: TRBV18
J: TRBJ1-4
size: NA
CDR3: CASSPMTPMATNEKLFF
DNA: TGTGCCAGCTCACCAATGACACCCATGGCAACTAATGAAAAACTGTTTTTT

D: NA
V: TRBV9
J: TRBJ1-6
size: few
CDR3: CASSVAATDSPLHF
DNA: TGTGCCAGCAGCGTAGCGGCGACTGATTCACCCCTCCACTTT

D: NA
V: TRBV28
J: TRBJ1-2
size: NA
CDR3: CASMSGLRDYGYTF
DNA: TGTGCCAGCATGAGCGGCCTTCGGGACTATGGCTACACCTTC

D: NA
V: TRBV7-3
J: TRBJ2-5
size: NA
CDR3: CASSLGSGVETQYF
DNA: TGTGCCAGCAGCTTAGGAAGCGGAGTAGAGACCCAGTACTTC

D: TRBD1
V: TRBV6-6
J: TRBJ1-1
size: NA
CDR3: CASSLGTVEAFF
DNA: TGTGCCAGCAGTCTCGGGACAGTTGAAGCTTTCTTT

D: NA
V: TRBV9
J: TRBJ2-1
size: NA
CDR3: CASSDRGTEQFF
DNA: TGTGCCAGCAGCGACCGGGGTACTGAGCAGTTCTTC

D: TRBD1
V: TRBV4-2
J: TRBJ2-2
size: NA
CDR3: CASTLRAGTGGTGELFF
DNA: TGTGCCAGCACCCTTAGAGCCGGGACAGGGGGCACCGGGGAGCTGTTTTTT

D: NA
V: TRBV5-5
J: TRBJ1-4
size: NA
CDR3: CASSLAGTTNEKLFF
DNA: TGTGCCAGCAGCTTGGCCGGGACAACAAATGAAAAACTGTTTTTT

D: TRBD2
V: TRBV27
J: TRBJ2-7
size: NA
CDR3: CATGASGRESYEQYF
DNA: TGTGCTACCGGGGCTAGCGGGAGGGAGTCCTACGAGCAGTACTTC

D: NA
V: TRBV5-1
J: TRBJ2-7
size: NA
CDR3: CASSFTGGESEQYF
DNA: TGCGCCAGCAGCTTTACAGGGGGGGAGAGCGAGCAGTACTTC

D: TRBD1
V: TRBV27
J: TRBJ2-7
size: NA
CDR3: CASSSRQGVGNEQYF
DNA: TGTGCCAGCAGTTCCCGACAGGGAGTCGGGAACGAGCAGTACTTC

D: NA
V: TRBV18
J: TRBJ2-7
size: once
CDR3: CASSHRVYEQYF
DNA: TGTGCCAGCTCTCACAGGGTCTACGAGCAGTACTTC

D: TRBD1
V: TRBV10-3
J: TRBJ1-1
size: once
CDR3: CAIAIAMITGELEAFF
DNA: TGTGCCATCGCGATAGCGATGATTACAGGGGAGCTTGAAGCTTTCTTT

D: NA
V: TRBV5-4
J: TRBJ2-4
size: NA
CDR3: CASSLQGSKNIQYF
DNA: TGTGCCAGCAGCTTGCAGGGGAGCAAAAACATTCAGTACTTC

D: NA
V: TRBV2
J: TRBJ2-1
size: NA
CDR3: CASSETSSYPYNEQFF
DNA: TGTGCCAGCAGTGAAACTTCTTCATACCCTTACAATGAGCAGTTCTTC

D: TRBD2
V: TRBV27
J: TRBJ2-7
size: once
CDR3: CASSTSGRIYEQYF
DNA: TGTGCCAGCAGTACTAGCGGGAGAATCTACGAGCAGTACTTC

D: NA
V: TRBV28
J: TRBJ1-3
size: once
CDR3: CASSLTFGRAGNTIYF
DNA: TGTGCCAGCAGCCTTACTTTCGGCAGGGCTGGAAACACCATATATTTT

D: NA
V: TRBV11-2
J: TRBJ2-1
size: few
CDR3: CASSLGGSEQFF
DNA: TGTGCCAGCAGCTTAGGCGGGTCGGAGCAGTTCTTC

D: NA
V: TRBV19
J: TRBJ1-6
size: NA
CDR3: CASNTRGNSPLHF
DNA: TGTGCCAGTAACACTAGAGGAAATTCACCCCTCCACTTT

D: NA
V: TRBV5-1
J: TRBJ2-7
size: NA
CDR3: CASSLKGGSLSYEQYF
DNA: TGCGCCAGCAGTCTTAAAGGGGGATCTCTCTCCTACGAGCAGTACTTC

D: TRBD2
V: TRBV9
J: TRBJ2-2
size: NA
CDR3: CASSVRLAGNTGELFF
DNA: TGTGCCAGCAGCGTCAGACTAGCGGGGAACACCGGGGAGCTGTTTTTT

D: TRBD1
V: TRBV5-1
J: TRBJ2-7
size: few
CDR3: CASSPRQGSYEQYF
DNA: TGCGCCAGCAGCCCCCGACAGGGCTCCTACGAGCAGTACTTC

D: TRBD2
V: TRBV2
J: TRBJ2-1
size: few
CDR3: CASRRSGTNEQFF
DNA: TGTGCCAGCAGGCGGAGCGGGACTAATGAGCAGTTCTTC

D: NA
V: TRBV27
J: TRBJ2-1
size: NA
CDR3: CASRQQEGYYNEQFF
DNA: TGTGCCAGCAGACAACAGGAGGGCTACTACAATGAGCAGTTCTTC

D: NA
V: TRBV18
J: TRBJ1-3
size: NA
CDR3: CASSPKDRTGNTIYF
DNA: TGTGCCAGCTCACCTAAAGACAGGACAGGAAACACCATATATTTT

D: NA
V: TRBV28
J: TRBJ2-7
size: once
CDR3: CASSLRPGGLIHEQYF
DNA: TGTGCCAGCAGTTTACGCCCCGGGGGGCTGATCCACGAGCAGTACTTC

D: NA
V: TRBV6-2/TRBV6-3
J: TRBJ2-2
size: NA
CDR3: CASSLSRVEELFF
DNA: TGTGCCAGCAGTTTGTCCAGGGTGGAGGAGCTGTTTTTT

D: NA
V: TRBV27
J: TRBJ2-2
size: NA
CDR3: CASSRLANTGELFF
DNA: TGTGCCAGCAGTAGGCTAGCGAACACCGGGGAGCTGTTTTTT